These 20 T cell receptor beta chains originate from one sample sequenced in a study of blood T cell repertoires in COVID-19. Measured with immunoSEQ multiplex PCR; TCRdb has only the in-frame clones, and not every one. The sample contains 57,000 or so clones, approximately 80% of which appear only once. Sequenced input: peripheral blood. The source of these receptors is a man aged 70-80 years with acute or convalescent COVID-19.

The chain employs TRBV9 and TRBJ2-1; 7 bases fit TRBD2. The CDR3 is 16 residues long. Germline CDR1 SGDLS, CDR2 YYNGEE. The V gene end was trimmed by 2 bases and the J gene end by 4 bases; junction bases not matched to a gene: 9. The DNA of the CDR3 is TGTGCCAGCAGCGTCTTACAGCGGGGCGATTACAATGAGCAGTTCTTC. This encodes CASSVLQRGDYNEQFF.

The CDR3 DNA follows: TGCGCCAGCAGCTTGGAGAGGGTGGGGCAAGAGACCCAGTACTTC. This sequence encodes CASSLERVGQETQYF. This rearrangement joins TRBV5-1 to TRBJ2-5; tentative D call: TRBD2 (5 bases). This CDR3 is 15 amino acids long. With 0 bases removed from V and 2 bases from J, the gap between germline ends came to 11 bases. Per the germline V gene, CDR1 is SGHRS and CDR2 is YFSETQ.

The chain uses TRBV3-1 (or the pseudogene TRBV3-2) and TRBJ2-7, with TRBD2 matching over 7 bases. The V and J ends lost 0 bases and 9 bases, in that order; junction bases with no gene match: 2. The CDR3 length is 12 residues. CDR1 and CDR2 from the germline V gene are LGHDT and YNNKEL (reference sequence). This chain's CDR3 is CASSQDQRGQYF. The CDR3 DNA reads TGTGCCAGCAGCCAAGACCAGCGGGGGCAGTACTTC.

The rearrangement links TRBV6-6 to TRBJ1-2; TRBD1 aligns across 8 bases. Per germline, CDR1 MNHNY and CDR2 SVGAGI (reference sequence). V was clipped by 5 bases and J by 7 bases; unmatched bases: 27. The CDR3 contains 20 residues. Here the CDR3 reads CASSPVPGTGGGGPYGGYTF. CDR3 nucleotide sequence: TGTGCCAGCAGTCCCGTACCGGGGACAGGCGGTGGGGGCCCTTATGGTGGCTACACCTTC.

The chain has TRBV5-1 and TRBJ2-3, with TRBD1 matching over 7 bases. Trimming cost V 3 bases and J 0 bases; bases outside gene matches: 10. Germline CDR1 reads SGHRS; CDR2 reads YFSETQ. The CDR3 is 17 residues long. The CDR3, as DNA: TGCGCCAGCAGCTGGGGGATGGCAGGGGGAAGCACAGATACGCAGTATTTT. Translating gives CASSWGMAGGSTDTQYF.

This CDR3 reads CASSGGGIPASNQPQHF. Here the CDR3 DNA reads TGTGCCAGTAGTGGGGGAGGGATCCCGGCCAGCAATCAGCCCCAGCATTTT. The V gene is TRBV19, the J gene TRBJ1-5; maybe TRBD1 (5 bases). Germline lookup yields CDR1 LNHDA and CDR2 SQIVND (reference sequence). V was clipped by 5 bases and J by 1 base, with 18 bases between them. The CDR3 spans 17 residues.

The chain recombines TRBV5-8 with TRBJ2-7, with 8 positions matching TRBD1. J was trimmed by 7 bases and V by 1 base; bases with no gene match: 4. The germline V gene has CDR1 SGHTS and CDR2 YDEGEE. The CDR3 spans 13 residues. CDR3 DNA: TGTGCCAGCAGCTTGCACAGGGGGAGGGAGCAGTACTTC. Amino acids: CASSLHRGREQYF.

J is TRBJ1-6 and V is TRBV3-1 (or the pseudogene TRBV3-2); D possibly corresponds to TRBD1 (5 bases). Trimming shortened V by 4 bases and J by 8 bases, and 12 bases separated the two germline ends. The CDR3 is made up of 14 amino acids. Germline V gene data show CDR1 as LGHDT and CDR2 as YNNKEL (reference sequence). This CDR3 is CASSPSIQDSPLHF. In DNA, the CDR3 is TGTGCCAGCAGCCCCTCAATACAGGATTCACCCCTCCACTTT.

The rearrangement joins TRBV19 to TRBJ2-7, with TRBD1 matching 9 bases. J lost 7 bases, V lost 1 base, and 8 bases had no gene match. This CDR3 has 15 amino acids. Germline CDR1 reads LNHDA; CDR2 reads SQIVND (reference sequence). The DNA of the CDR3 is TGTGCCAGTAGTATAGTCACGACAGGGGGAGGTGAGCAGTACTTC. Protein: CASSIVTTGGGEQYF.

A single count supports this clone. This chain uses TRBV4-1 with TRBJ2-2, with D possibly matching TRBD2 (5 bases). There are 17 residues in the CDR3. V was cut by 0 bases and J by 3 bases, with 14 bases left in between. The germline V gene has CDR1 MGHRA and CDR2 YSYEKL. CDR3 protein: CASSQDRQRRYTGELFF. The CDR3 nucleotides read TGCGCCAGCAGCCAAGATAGGCAGCGGAGATACACCGGGGAGCTGTTTTTT.

The chain couples TRBV10-1 to TRBJ2-5, with TRBD2 identical over 9 bases. The CDR3 runs to 16 residues. In germline, CDR1 is WNHNN, CDR2 SYGVQD (reference sequence). V was pared by 2 bases and J by 2 bases, with 6 bases of the junction left unmatched. In DNA form, the CDR3 reads TGCGCCAGCAGTGAGAATCGTCTAGCGGGGCAAGAGACCCAGTACTTC. It encodes CASSENRLAGQETQYF.

This sequence joins TRBV7-3 and TRBJ2-2; no firm D call. The V and J ends lost 3 bases and 5 bases respectively, with 7 bases between them. The CDR3 has 13 amino acids. Per germline, CDR1 SGHTA and CDR2 FQGTGA. CDR3 region: CASSFFPTGELFF. As DNA, the CDR3 is TGTGCCAGCAGCTTCTTCCCGACCGGGGAGCTGTTTTTT.

This clone was recorded a few times. The rearrangement links TRBV4-1 to TRBJ1-4, with unresolved D. Germline assignment: CDR1 MGHRA and CDR2 YSYEKL. V lost 9 bases, J lost 4 bases, and 18 bases lay in between. The CDR3 contains 15 residues. The DNA of the CDR3 is TGCGCCAGTGCGACGGTGGTGGGAGTTAATGAAAAACTGTTTTTT. Its protein is CASATVVGVNEKLFF.

This chain connects TRBV3-1 (or the pseudogene TRBV3-2) to TRBJ1-5, with D hard to call. Deletions cut 0 bases from V and 5 bases from J, with 14 bases between. The germline V gene encodes CDR1 LGHDT and CDR2 YNNKEL (reference sequence). This CDR3 is built from 16 residues. The CDR3 spells CASSQDLQAGYQPQHF. CDR3 bases: TGTGCCAGCAGCCAAGATCTCCAGGCGGGGTATCAGCCCCAGCATTTT.

In DNA form, the CDR3 reads TGTGCCAGCGCACGGGACAGGGGAGGCAATCAGCCCCAGCATTTT. Its translation is CASARDRGGNQPQHF. The chain is built from TRBV6-5 and TRBJ1-5; 10 nucleotides align to TRBD1. Germline V gene sequence: CDR1 MNHEY, CDR2 SVGAGI. V shed 8 bases and J 2 bases; nucleotides not matched to a gene: 6. The CDR3 runs to 15 residues.

The chain combines TRBV4-2 with TRBJ2-2, with 9 positions matching TRBD1. The CDR3 is 16 residues long. Germline V gene lookup returns CDR1 LGHNA and CDR2 YNFKEQ. V shed 0 bases, J shed 4 bases, and the junction held 3 bases outside the gene matches. The chain's CDR3 is CASSQDRTGATGELFF. CDR3 nucleotides: TGTGCCAGCAGCCAAGATAGGACAGGGGCCACCGGGGAGCTGTTTTTT.

The chain links TRBV5-1 to TRBJ2-2; TRBD1 matches at 7 bases. Trimming cost V 2 bases and J 5 bases; bases outside gene matches: 3. Germline-derived CDR1 and CDR2 are SGHRS and YFSETQ. The length of the CDR3 is 14 residues. The CDR3 spells CASSFTGETGELFF. The CDR3 DNA is TGCGCCAGCAGCTTTACAGGGGAGACCGGGGAGCTGTTTTTT.

The chain has TRBV19 and TRBJ1-5; TRBD1 agrees at 7 bases. Trimming at V came to 7 bases and at J to 5 bases, leaving 11 bases not matched to a gene. The V gene's germline CDR1 is LNHDA and CDR2 SQIVND (reference sequence). This CDR3 region has 15 residues. CDR3 amino acids: CASIESATGYQPQHF. CDR3 DNA sequence: TGTGCCAGTATTGAAAGTGCGACAGGGTATCAGCCCCAGCATTTT.

The rearrangement joins TRBV7-2 to TRBJ2-7, with 8 bases lining up with TRBD1. The CDR3 loop spans 16 amino acids. V lost 1 base, J lost 5 bases, and 10 bases stayed unmatched. Germline CDR1 SGHTA, CDR2 FQGNSA. CDR3 in amino acids: CASSLDFTGGLDEQYF. The CDR3 DNA follows: TGTGCCAGCAGCTTAGACTTCACAGGGGGGTTGGACGAGCAGTACTTC.

With regard to this clone: The junction departs from the called germline gene at one end, perhaps through a read error. This rearrangement joins TRBV27 to TRBJ1-6, with 11 nucleotides matching TRBD1. The germline CDR1 and CDR2 sequences are MNHEY and SMNVEV (reference sequence). The CDR3 consists of 15 residues. This CDR3 reads CARSCRDRGNSPLHF. The CDR3 nucleotides are TGTGCCAGGAGTTGCCGGGACAGGGGGAATTCACCCCTCCACTTT.